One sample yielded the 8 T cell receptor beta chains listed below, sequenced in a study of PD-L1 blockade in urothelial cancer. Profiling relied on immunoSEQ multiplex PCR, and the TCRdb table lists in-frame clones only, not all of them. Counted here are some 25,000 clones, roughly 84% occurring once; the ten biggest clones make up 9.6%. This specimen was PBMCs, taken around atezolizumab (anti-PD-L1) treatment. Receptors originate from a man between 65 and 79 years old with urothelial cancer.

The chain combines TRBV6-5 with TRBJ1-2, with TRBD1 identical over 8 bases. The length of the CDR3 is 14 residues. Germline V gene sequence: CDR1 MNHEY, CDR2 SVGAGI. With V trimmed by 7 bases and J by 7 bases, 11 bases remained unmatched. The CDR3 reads CASTDRGGGLGYTF. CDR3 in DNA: TGTGCCAGCACCGACAGGGGAGGTGGACTTGGCTACACCTTC.

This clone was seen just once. CDR3 nucleotides: TGTGCCAGCAGCCAAGATCTCTCTAGCGGGAGATTAGGAGATACGCAGTATTTT. This encodes CASSQDLSSGRLGDTQYF. The chain recombines TRBV4-2 with TRBJ2-3, with TRBD2 identical over 10 bases. After removal of 0 bases from V and 5 bases from J, the junction contained 11 bases not matched to a gene. This CDR3 region has 18 residues. CDR1 is LGHNA, CDR2 YNFKEQ, per germline.

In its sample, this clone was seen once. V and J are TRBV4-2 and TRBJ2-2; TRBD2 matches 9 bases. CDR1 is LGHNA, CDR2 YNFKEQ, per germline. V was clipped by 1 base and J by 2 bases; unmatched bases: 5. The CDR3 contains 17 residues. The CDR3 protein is CASSQVTSGYNTGELFF. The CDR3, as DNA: TGTGCCAGCAGCCAAGTGACTAGCGGTTACAACACCGGGGAGCTGTTTTTT.

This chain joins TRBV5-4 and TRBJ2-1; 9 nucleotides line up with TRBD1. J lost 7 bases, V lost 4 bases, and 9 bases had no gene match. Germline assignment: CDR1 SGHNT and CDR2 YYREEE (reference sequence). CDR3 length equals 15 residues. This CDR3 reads CASSTRLQGANEQFF. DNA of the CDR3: TGTGCCAGCAGCACCCGACTACAGGGGGCAAATGAGCAGTTCTTC.

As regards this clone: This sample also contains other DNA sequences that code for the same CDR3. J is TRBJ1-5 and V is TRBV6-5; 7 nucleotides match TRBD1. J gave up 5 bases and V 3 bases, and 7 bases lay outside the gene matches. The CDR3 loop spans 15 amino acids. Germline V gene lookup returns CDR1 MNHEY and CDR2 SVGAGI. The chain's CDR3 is CASSYTTGTDQPQHF. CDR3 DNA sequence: TGTGCCAGCAGTTATACGACAGGGACCGATCAGCCCCAGCATTTT.

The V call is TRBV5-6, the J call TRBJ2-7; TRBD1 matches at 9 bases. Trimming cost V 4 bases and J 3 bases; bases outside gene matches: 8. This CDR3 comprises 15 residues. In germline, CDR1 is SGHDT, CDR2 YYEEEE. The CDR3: CASSGGQGDFYEQYF. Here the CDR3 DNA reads TGTGCCAGCAGCGGGGGACAGGGAGACTTCTACGAGCAGTACTTC.

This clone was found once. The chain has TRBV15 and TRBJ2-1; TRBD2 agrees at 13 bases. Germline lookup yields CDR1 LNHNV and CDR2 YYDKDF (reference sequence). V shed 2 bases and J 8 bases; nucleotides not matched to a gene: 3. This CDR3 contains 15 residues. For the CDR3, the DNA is TGTGCCACCAGCAGATGGACTAGCGGGAGCGATGAGCAGTTCTTC. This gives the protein CATSRWTSGSDEQFF. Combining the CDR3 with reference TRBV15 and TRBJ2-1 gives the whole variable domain DAMVIQNPRYQVTQFGKPVTLSCSQTLNHNVMYWYQQKSSQAPKLLFHYYDKDFNNEADTPDNFQSRRPNTSFCFLDIRSPGLGDTAMYLCATSRWTSGSDEQFFGPGTRLTVL.

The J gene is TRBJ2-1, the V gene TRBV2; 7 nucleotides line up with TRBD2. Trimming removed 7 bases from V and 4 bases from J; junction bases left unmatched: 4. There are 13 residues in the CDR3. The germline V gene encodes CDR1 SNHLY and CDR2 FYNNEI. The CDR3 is CASTTGGYNEQFF. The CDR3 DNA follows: TGTGCCAGCACCACGGGGGGATACAATGAGCAGTTCTTC. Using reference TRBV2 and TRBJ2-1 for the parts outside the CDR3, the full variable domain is EPEVTQTPSHQVTQMGQEVILRCVPISNHLYFYWYRQILGQKVEFLVSFYNNEISEKSEIFDDQFSVERPDGSNFTLKIRSTKLEDSAMYFCASTTGGYNEQFFGPGTRLTVL.